This record concerns one T cell receptor beta chain sequence. What it binds is not known. CDR1 DFQATT and CDR2 SNEGSKA come from the germline V gene (reference sequence). The CDR3 spans 14 residues. These data belong to a study of CXCR3-negative and CXCR3-positive naive CD8 T cells. Study-wide findings and caveats: CXCR3 levels fell partly with cryopreservation; most assays relied on fresh PBMCs. Naive CXCR3-negative and CXCR3-positive cells had similar TRBV-TRBJ usage; memory differed.

TRB cDNA libraries were made by UMI-labeled 5' RACE. TCRdb re-called the 5' RACE reads and catalogs CDR3 proteins one per entry, DNA excluded. The sample features tens of thousands of distinct CDR3 sequences, with around a tenth in its top ten. Source material: memory CD8+ T cells from blood. V is TRBV20-1 and J is TRBJ1-6. This TCR was sampled from a human donor in good health. Some clones in this sample may be carry-over from other donors' samples. This chain's CDR3 is CSALEGLTNSPLHF.